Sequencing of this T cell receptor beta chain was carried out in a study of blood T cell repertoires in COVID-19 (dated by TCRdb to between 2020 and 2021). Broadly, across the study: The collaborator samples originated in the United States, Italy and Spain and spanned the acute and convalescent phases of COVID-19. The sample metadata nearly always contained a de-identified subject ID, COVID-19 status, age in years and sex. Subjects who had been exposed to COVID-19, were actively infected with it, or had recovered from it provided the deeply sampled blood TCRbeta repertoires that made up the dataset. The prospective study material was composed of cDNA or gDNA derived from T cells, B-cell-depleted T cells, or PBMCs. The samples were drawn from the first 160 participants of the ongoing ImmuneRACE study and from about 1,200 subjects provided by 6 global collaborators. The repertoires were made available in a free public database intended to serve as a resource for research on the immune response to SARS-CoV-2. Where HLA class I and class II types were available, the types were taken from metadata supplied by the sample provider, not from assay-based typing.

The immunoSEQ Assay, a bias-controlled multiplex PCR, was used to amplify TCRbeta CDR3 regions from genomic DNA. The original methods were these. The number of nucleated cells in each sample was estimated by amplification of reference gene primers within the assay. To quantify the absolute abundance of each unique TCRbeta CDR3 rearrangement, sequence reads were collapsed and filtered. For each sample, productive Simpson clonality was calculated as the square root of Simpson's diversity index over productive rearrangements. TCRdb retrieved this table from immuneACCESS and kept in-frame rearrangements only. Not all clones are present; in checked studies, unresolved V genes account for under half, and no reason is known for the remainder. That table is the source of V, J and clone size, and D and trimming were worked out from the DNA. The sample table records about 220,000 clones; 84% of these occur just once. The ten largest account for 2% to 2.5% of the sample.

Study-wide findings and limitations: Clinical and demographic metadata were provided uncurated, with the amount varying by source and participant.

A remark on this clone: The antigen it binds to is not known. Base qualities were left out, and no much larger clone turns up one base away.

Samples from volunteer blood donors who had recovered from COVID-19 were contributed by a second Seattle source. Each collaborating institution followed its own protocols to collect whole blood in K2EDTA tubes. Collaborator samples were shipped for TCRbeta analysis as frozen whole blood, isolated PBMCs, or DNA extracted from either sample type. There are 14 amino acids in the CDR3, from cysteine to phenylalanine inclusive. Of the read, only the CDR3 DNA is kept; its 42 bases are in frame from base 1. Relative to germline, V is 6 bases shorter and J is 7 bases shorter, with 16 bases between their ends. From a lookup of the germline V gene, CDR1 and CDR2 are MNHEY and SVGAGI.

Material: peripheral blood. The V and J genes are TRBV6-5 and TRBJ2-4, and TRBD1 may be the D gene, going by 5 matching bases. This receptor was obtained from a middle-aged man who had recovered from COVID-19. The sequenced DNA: TGTGCCAGCAGGAACAGGCCAACTGGTAACATTCAGTACTTC. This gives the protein CASRNRPTGNIQYF.